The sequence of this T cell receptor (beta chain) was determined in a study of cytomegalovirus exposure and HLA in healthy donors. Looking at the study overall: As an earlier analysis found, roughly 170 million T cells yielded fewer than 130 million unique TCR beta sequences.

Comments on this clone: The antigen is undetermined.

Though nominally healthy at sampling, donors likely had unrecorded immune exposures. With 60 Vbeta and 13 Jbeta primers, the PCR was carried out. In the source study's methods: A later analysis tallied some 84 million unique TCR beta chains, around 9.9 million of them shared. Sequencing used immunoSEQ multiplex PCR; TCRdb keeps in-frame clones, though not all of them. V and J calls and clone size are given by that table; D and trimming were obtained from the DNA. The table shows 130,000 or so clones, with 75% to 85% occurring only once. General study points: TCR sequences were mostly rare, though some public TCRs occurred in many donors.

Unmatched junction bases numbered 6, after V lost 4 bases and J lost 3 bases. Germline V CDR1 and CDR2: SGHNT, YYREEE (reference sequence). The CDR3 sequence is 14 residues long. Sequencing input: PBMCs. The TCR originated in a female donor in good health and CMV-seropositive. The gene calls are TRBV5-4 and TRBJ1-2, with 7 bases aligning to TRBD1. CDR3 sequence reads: CASSTYRGDYGYTF. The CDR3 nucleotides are TGTGCCAGCAGCACGTACAGGGGTGACTATGGCTACACCTTC. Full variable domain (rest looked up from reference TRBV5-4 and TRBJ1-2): ETGVTQSPTHLIKTRGQQVTLRCSSQSGHNTVSWYQQALGQGPQFIFQYYREEENGRGNFPPRFSGLQFPNYSSELNVNALELDDSALYLCASSTYRGDYGYTFGSGTRLTVV.